These T cell receptor beta chains were read from a single sample in a study of T cell responses to AZD1222 COVID-19 vaccine. Profiling relied on immunoSEQ multiplex PCR, and the TCRdb table lists in-frame clones only, not all of them. Of about 79,000 clones in the sample, roughly four fifths were seen once. The sample here was peripheral blood, taken 28 days after the second AZD1222 dose. The receptors originated from an adult who received the AZD1222 COVID-19 vaccine. CDR3s leave out the opening cysteine and the closing phenylalanine or tryptophan. Clone size is stated in some rows and not others, as once, few, many or a class when expanded.

v_gene	abundance	j_gene	CDR3aa
TRBV14	NA	TRBJ1-2	ASSLDRELGYT
TRBV4-3	NA	TRBJ2-5	ASSQDRSSGDGQY
TRBV5-1	NA	TRBJ2-7	ASSLGPTGGRYEQY
TRBV7-3	few	TRBJ1-1	ASSQFPVTGEANTEAF
TRBV4-2	NA	TRBJ1-4	ASSQAGAVGEKLF
TRBV6-2/TRBV6-3	NA	TRBJ1-1	ASSYSIGRSMNTEAF
TRBV5-6	few	TRBJ2-7	ASSSTGRYEQY
TRBV5-1	NA	TRBJ1-1	ASSSGGRPNTEAF
TRBV3-1/TRBV3-2	NA	TRBJ1-6	ASTTARQVDSPLH
TRBV15	NA	TRBJ2-7	ATSRGDRDGWQY
TRBV5-1	NA	TRBJ2-2	ASSLLSIRGRTGSTNTGELF
TRBV6-2/TRBV6-3	few	TRBJ1-2	ASSLGQGRWDGYT